The sequence of this T cell receptor (beta chain) was determined in a study of blood T cell repertoires in COVID-19. Study-level information: The samples span acute and convalescent COVID-19 from the United States, Italy and Spain.

Trimming took off 1 base at V and 0 bases at J, with 4 bases between the two ends. The CDR3 has 13 residues. CDR1 and CDR2 from the germline V gene are SGDLS and YYNGEE. Clones were sequenced by immunoSEQ multiplex PCR, and TCRdb holds only the in-frame ones, with some missing. The sample lists some 240,000 clones, over 70% seen once, with around 3.1% in the top ten. Participants were aged about 18 to 100 years from approximately 23 US areas. Participants reported their clinical history, and cohort assignment relied on those reports. The sequenced sample consisted of PBMCs or T cells enriched from blood (not recorded which). The V call is TRBV9, the J call TRBJ1-2, with D unclear. This TCR was recovered from a woman in her thirties or forties who had been exposed to COVID-19. Written as DNA, the CDR3 is TGTGCCAGCAGCGTACATGCTAACTATGGCTACACCTTC. It codes for CASSVHANYGYTF.